This TCR beta chain was identified in a study of blood T cell repertoires in COVID-19. The CDR3 runs 13 residues. Trimming took 4 bases from V and 2 from J; bases not matched to a gene: 3. Per the germline V gene, CDR1 is GTSNPN and CDR2 is SVGIG (reference sequence). This clone showed up just once. Using immunoSEQ multiplex PCR, the repertoire was profiled, and TCRdb retains in-frame clones only, with some absent. The sample includes 150,000 to 200,000 clones, about 88% of them seen just once. This TCR was recovered from a woman aged 30 to 39 with active or convalescent COVID-19. Sequenced: peripheral blood. The chain employs TRBV30 and TRBJ1-2, with TRBD1 identical over 8 bases. The CDR3: CAWIRQGNYGYTF. CDR3 sequence (DNA): TGTGCCTGGATCCGACAGGGGAACTATGGCTACACCTTC.